One and the same sample provided the 11 T cell receptor beta chains below, sequenced in a study of a mutant IDH1 vaccine in newly diagnosed glioma (dated by TCRdb to about 2021). The sample's time point label is to be understood as: baseline, week 1 (first vaccination visit). The sample's treatment or condition label, decoded: pre-vaccination baseline after standard-of-care therapy. Libraries came from the immunoSEQ multiplex PCR assay. TCRdb limited this immuneACCESS table to in-frame rearrangements with V and J called. A share of clones is missing; checked studies link under half to unresolved V genes, and the rest is unexplained. The sample includes about 69,000 clones, with 65% to 90% observed a single time. The top ten hold over 2.5% of the sample. The source was PBMCs, collected from a glioma patient treated with radiotherapy, temozolomide or both. The source is a young man with glioma.

The V gene is TRBV18, the J gene TRBJ2-3; D is unresolved. This CDR3 spans 13 amino acids. The V and J ends lost 5 bases and 2 bases respectively, with 8 bases between them. Germline V gives CDR1 KGHSH, CDR2 LQKENI. In DNA, the CDR3 is TGTGCCAGCTCAGTTAGGGACACAGATACGCAGTATTTT. The encoded protein is CASSVRDTDTQYF.

The chain is built from TRBV5-6 and TRBJ2-2; D not resolved. Germline CDR1 is SGHDT and CDR2 is YYEEEE. Deletions cut 2 bases from V and 0 bases from J, with 8 bases between. The CDR3 loop spans 15 amino acids. CDR3 DNA sequence: TGTGCCAGCAGCTTAGCAGGAGCGAACACCGGGGAGCTGTTTTTT. Its protein is CASSLAGANTGELFF.

The chain carries TRBV5-4 and TRBJ2-5; 9 nucleotides line up with TRBD1. The trim removed 3 bases at V and 5 bases at J, leaving 8 bases unmatched. The CDR3 consists of 15 residues. Germline CDR1 and CDR2: SGHNT and YYREEE (reference sequence). CDR3 residues: CASSWNGQGWETQYF. DNA for the CDR3: TGTGCCAGCAGCTGGAACGGACAGGGGTGGGAGACCCAGTACTTC.

The V call is TRBV6-4, the J call TRBJ1-1, with D possibly matching TRBD1 (5 bases). The CDR3 consists of 15 residues. The germline V gene encodes CDR1 MRHNA and CDR2 SNTAGT. Trimming removed 5 bases from V and 1 base from J, with 14 bases in between. DNA of the CDR3: TGTGCCAGCAGTAGATCCGGGACGGCGAACACTGAAGCTTTCTTT. This codes for CASSRSGTANTEAFF.

This chain links TRBV29-1 with TRBJ2-2; 10 bases map to TRBD2. V gave up 4 bases and J gave up 2 bases; unmatched junction bases: 1. This CDR3 is 14 amino acids long. Germline V gene sequence: CDR1 SQVTM, CDR2 ANQGSEA. DNA for the CDR3: TGCAGCGTTGGGACTAGCGGAAACACCGGGGAGCTGTTTTTT. This encodes CSVGTSGNTGELFF.

V gene TRBV6-5 combines with J gene TRBJ2-3, with 10 bases matching TRBD2. This CDR3 has 16 residues. V lost 0 bases, J lost 4 bases, and 4 bases stayed unmatched. Germline V gene data show CDR1 as MNHEY and CDR2 as SVGAGI. The CDR3 bases are TGTGCCAGCAGTTACTCAGCGGGGGGGCCCCCAGATACGCAGTATTTT. It yields the protein CASSYSAGGPPDTQYF.

The chain is built from TRBV25-1 and TRBJ1-2; TRBD1 matches at 11 bases. The CDR3 has 16 amino acids. CDR1 is MGHDK, CDR2 SYGVNS, per germline. V lost 4 bases and J lost 5; bases outside the gene matches: 9. Written as DNA, the CDR3 is TGTGCCAGCAGTGCGGACAGGGGGCGCGGTCTTTATGGCTACACCTTC. Translated, it gives CASSADRGRGLYGYTF.

Here the CDR3 reads CASRASGGGSTEAFF. The CDR3 DNA reads as TGTGCCAGCAGAGCCTCCGGGGGCGGGAGTACTGAAGCTTTCTTT. The chain is built from TRBV9 and TRBJ1-1; D may be TRBD1 (6 bases). CDR1 is SGDLS and CDR2 is YYNGEE in the germline V gene. The ends were cut back, 5 bases at V and 5 bases at J, with 19 bases in the middle. The CDR3 runs 15 residues.

This chain joins TRBV5-1 and TRBJ1-2, with D possibly being TRBD1 (5 bases). The germline V gene encodes CDR1 SGHRS and CDR2 YFSETQ. CDR3 size: 11 residues. V was pared by 0 bases and J by 8 bases, with 5 bases between. The CDR3 sequence is CASSLEGGYTF. The CDR3 coding sequence is TGCGCCAGCAGCTTGGAGGGGGGCTACACCTTC.

The rearrangement uses TRBV10-3 and TRBJ1-5, with D uncertain. Germline CDR1 is ENHRY and CDR2 is SYGVKD. V was pared by 3 bases and J by 0 bases, with 9 bases between. This CDR3 has 15 residues. CDR3 residues: CAISEGRNSNQPQHF. Written as DNA, the CDR3 is TGTGCCATCAGTGAAGGACGAAATAGCAATCAGCCCCAGCATTTT.

A few counts support this clone. V and J are TRBV5-1 and TRBJ1-1, with D perhaps TRBD1 (5 bases). V lost 4 bases to trimming and J lost 7 bases, with 14 bases between them. CDR1 is SGHRS, CDR2 YFSETQ, per germline. This CDR3 comprises 13 residues. CDR3 DNA: TGCGCCAGCAGCAAAGGTTCGGGGGGTGAAGCTTTCTTT. It encodes CASSKGSGGEAFF.